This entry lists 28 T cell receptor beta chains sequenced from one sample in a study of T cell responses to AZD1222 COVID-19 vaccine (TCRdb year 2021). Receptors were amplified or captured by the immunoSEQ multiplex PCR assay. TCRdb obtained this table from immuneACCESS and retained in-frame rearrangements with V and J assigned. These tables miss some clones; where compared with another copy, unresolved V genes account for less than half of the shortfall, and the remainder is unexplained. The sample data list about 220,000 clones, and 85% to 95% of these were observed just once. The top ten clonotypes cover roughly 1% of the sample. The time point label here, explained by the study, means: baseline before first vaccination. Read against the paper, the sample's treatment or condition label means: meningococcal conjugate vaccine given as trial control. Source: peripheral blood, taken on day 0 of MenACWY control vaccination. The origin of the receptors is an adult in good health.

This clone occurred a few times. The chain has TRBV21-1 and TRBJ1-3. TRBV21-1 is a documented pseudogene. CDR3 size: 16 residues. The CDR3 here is CASSKPSRRTSKPIYF. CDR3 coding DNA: TGTGCCAGCAGCAAGCCCTCAAGGCGGACTAGCAAGCCCATATATTTT.

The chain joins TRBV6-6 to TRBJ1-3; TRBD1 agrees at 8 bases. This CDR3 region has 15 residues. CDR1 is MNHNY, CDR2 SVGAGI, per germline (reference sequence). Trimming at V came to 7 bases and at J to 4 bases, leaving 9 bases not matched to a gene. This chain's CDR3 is CASKERTGRGNTIYF. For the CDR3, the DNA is TGTGCCAGCAAGGAAAGGACAGGGAGGGGAAACACCATATATTTT.

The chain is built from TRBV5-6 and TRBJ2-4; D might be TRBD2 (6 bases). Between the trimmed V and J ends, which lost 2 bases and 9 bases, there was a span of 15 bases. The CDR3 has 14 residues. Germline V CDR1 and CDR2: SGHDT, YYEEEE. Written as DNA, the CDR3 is TGTGCCAGCAGCTTTCAGACTAGTACCAGCATTCAGTACTTC. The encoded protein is CASSFQTSTSIQYF. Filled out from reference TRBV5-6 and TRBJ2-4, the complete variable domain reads DAGVTQSPTHLIKTRGQQVTLRCSPKSGHDTVSWYQQALGQGPQFIFQYYEEEERQRGNFPDRFSGHQFPNYSSELNVNALLLGDSALYLCASSFQTSTSIQYFGAGTRLSVL.

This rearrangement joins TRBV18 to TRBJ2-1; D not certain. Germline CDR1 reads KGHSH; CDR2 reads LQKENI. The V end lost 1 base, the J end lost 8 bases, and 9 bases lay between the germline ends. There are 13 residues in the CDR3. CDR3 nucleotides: TGTGCCAGCTCACCACAGAGGTTCGATGAGCAGTTCTTC. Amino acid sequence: CASSPQRFDEQFF.

CDR3 coding DNA: TGTGCCAGCAGCCTTTTAGCGGGGAGCACAGATACGCAGTATTTT. This translates into CASSLLAGSTDTQYF. The chain carries TRBV11-3 and TRBJ2-3; 8 bases are a match to TRBD2. Germline V gene sequence: CDR1 SGHNT, CDR2 YENEEA. This CDR3 has 15 amino acids. Trimming at V came to 5 bases and at J to 0 bases, leaving 4 bases not matched to a gene.

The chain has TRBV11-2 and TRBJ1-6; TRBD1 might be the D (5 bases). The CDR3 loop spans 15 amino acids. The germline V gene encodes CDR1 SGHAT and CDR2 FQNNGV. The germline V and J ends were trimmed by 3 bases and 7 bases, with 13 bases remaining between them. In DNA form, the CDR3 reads TGTGCCAGCAGCTTGCAGGGTCCGGTAAATTCACCCCTCCACTTT. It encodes CASSLQGPVNSPLHF.

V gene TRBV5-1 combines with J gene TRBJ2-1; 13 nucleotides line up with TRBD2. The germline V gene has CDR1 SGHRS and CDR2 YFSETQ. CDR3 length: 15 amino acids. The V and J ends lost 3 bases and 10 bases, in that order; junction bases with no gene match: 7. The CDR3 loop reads CASSSRLAGGQEQFF. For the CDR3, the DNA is TGCGCCAGCAGCTCACGACTAGCGGGGGGCCAAGAGCAGTTCTTC.

DNA of the CDR3: TGTGCCACCGACCGTTTGGGGGGGGACTATGGCTACACCTTC. Translating gives CATDRLGGDYGYTF. The chain is built from TRBV6-5 and TRBJ1-2; tentative D call: TRBD1 (5 bases). Germline assignment: CDR1 MNHEY and CDR2 SVGAGI. This CDR3 has 14 amino acids. V was clipped by 10 bases and J by 3 bases, with 18 bases between them.

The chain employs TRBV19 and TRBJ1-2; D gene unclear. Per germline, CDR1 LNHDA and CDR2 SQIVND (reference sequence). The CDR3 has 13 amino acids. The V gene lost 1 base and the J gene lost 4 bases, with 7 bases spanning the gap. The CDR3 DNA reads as TGTGCCAGTAGTATAGGAATGGGCTATGGCTACACCTTC. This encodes CASSIGMGYGYTF.

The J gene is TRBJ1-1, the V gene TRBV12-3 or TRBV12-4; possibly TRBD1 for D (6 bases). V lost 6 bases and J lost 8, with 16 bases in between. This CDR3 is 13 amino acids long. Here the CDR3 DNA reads TGTGCCAGCAGCGTCGAGCCCAGGGGAGAAGCTTTCTTT. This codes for CASSVEPRGEAFF.

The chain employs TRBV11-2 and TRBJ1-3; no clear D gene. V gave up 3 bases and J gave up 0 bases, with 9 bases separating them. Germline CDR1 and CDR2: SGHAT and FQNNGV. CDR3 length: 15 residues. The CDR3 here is CASSLEGFSGNTIYF. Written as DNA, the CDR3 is TGTGCCAGCAGCTTGGAGGGCTTCTCTGGAAACACCATATATTTT.

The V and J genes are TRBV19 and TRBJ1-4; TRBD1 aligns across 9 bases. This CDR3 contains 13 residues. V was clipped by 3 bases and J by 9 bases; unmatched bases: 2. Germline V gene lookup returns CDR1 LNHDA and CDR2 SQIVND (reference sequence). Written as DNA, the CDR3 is TGTGCCAGTAGTATTAACAGGGGGCAAAAACTGTTTTTT. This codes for CASSINRGQKLFF.

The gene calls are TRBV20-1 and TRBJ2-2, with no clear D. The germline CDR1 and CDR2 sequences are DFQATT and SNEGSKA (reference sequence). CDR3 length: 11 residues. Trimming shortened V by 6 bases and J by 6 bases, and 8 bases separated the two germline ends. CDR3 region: CSAVRSGELFF. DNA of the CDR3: TGCAGTGCCGTAAGGTCCGGGGAGCTGTTTTTT.

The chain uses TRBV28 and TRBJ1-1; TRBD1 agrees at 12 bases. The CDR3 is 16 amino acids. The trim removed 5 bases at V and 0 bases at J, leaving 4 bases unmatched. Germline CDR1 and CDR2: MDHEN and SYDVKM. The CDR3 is CASSVGQGAMNTEAFF. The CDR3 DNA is TGTGCCAGCAGTGTGGGACAGGGGGCTATGAACACTGAAGCTTTCTTT.

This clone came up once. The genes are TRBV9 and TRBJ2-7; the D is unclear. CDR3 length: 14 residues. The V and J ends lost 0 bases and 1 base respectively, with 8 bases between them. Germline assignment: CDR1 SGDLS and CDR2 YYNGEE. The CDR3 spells CASSVEVNSYEQYF. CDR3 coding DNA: TGTGCCAGCAGCGTAGAAGTAAATTCCTACGAGCAGTACTTC.

CDR3 nucleotides: TGTGCCAGTAGCCTCGGACAGGGAGTATCCTATGGCTACACCTTC. It yields the protein CASSLGQGVSYGYTF. The chain is built from TRBV19 and TRBJ1-2, with 8 bases fitting TRBD1. V dropped 6 bases and J dropped 4; count of bases not matched to a gene: 10. In germline, CDR1 is LNHDA, CDR2 SQIVND (reference sequence). The CDR3 is 15 amino acids. The whole variable domain, remainder taken from reference TRBV19 and TRBJ1-2, is DGGITQSPKYLFRKEGQNVTLSCEQNLNHDAMYWYRQDPGQGLRLIYYSQIVNDFQKGDIAEGYSVSREKKESFPLTVTSAQKNPTAFYLCASSLGQGVSYGYTFGSGTRLTVV.

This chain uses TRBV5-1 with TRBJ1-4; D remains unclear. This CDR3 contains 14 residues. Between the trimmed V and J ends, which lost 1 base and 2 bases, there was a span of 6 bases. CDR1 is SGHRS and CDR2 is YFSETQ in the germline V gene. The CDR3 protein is CASSLTVTNEKLFF. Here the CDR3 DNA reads TGCGCCAGCAGCTTGACAGTTACTAATGAAAAACTGTTTTTT. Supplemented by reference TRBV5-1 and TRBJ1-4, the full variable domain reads KAGVTQTPRYLIKTRGQQVTLSCSPISGHRSVSWYQQTPGQGLQFLFEYFSETQRNKGNFPGRFSGRQFSNSRSEMNVSTLELGDSALYLCASSLTVTNEKLFFGSGTQLSVL.

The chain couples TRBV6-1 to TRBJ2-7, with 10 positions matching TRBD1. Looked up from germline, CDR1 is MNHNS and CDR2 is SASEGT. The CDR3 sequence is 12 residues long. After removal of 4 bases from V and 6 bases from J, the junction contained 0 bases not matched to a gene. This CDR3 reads CASSGTGGEQYF. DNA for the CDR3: TGTGCCAGCAGTGGGACAGGGGGCGAGCAGTACTTC.

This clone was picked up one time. CDR3 protein: CATSDSTRNYGYTF. The CDR3, as DNA: TGTGCCACCAGTGATTCGACCAGAAACTATGGCTACACCTTC. This rearrangement joins TRBV24-1 to TRBJ1-2, with no clear D. The CDR3 is 14 amino acids. Trimming left V 2 bases short and J 2 bases short, with 8 bases between. Per germline, CDR1 KGHDR and CDR2 SFDVKD.

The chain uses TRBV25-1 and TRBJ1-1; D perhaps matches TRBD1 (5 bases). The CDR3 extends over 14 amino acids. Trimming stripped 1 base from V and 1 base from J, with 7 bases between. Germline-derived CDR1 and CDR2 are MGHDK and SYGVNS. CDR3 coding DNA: TGTGCCAGCAGTGAATGGCAGGGGAACACTGAAGCTTTCTTT. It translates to CASSEWQGNTEAFF.

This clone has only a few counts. In DNA form, the CDR3 reads TGCGCCAGCAGCTCCGAGACACGGACCTATGGCTACACCTTC. Protein product: CASSSETRTYGYTF. The chain recombines TRBV4-3 with TRBJ1-2; D gene unclear. The CDR3 extends over 14 amino acids. The ends were cut back, 5 bases at V and 4 bases at J, with 14 bases in the middle. Germline V gene lookup returns CDR1 LGHNA and CDR2 YSLEER.

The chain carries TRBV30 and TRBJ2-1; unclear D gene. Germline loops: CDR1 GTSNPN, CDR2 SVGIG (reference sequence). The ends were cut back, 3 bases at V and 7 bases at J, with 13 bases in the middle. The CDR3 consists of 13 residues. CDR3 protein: CAWSRLVINEQFF. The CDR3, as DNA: TGTGCCTGGAGCCGGCTCGTCATTAATGAGCAGTTCTTC. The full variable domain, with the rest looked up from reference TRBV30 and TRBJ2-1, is SQTIHQWPATLVQPVGSPLSLECTVEGTSNPNLYWYRQAAGRGLQLLFYSVGIGQISSEVPQNLSASRPQDRQFILSSKKLLLSDSGFYLCAWSRLVINEQFFGPGTRLTVL.

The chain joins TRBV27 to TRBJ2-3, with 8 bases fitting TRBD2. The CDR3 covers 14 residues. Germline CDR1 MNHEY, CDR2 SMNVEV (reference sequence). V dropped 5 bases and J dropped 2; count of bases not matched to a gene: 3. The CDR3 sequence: CASSKGLDTDTQYF. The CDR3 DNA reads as TGTGCCAGCAGTAAGGGACTAGACACAGATACGCAGTATTTT.

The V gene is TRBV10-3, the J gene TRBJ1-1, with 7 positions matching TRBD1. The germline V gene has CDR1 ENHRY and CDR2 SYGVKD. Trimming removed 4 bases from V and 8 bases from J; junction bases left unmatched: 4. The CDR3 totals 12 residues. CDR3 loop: CAISGRDSEAFF. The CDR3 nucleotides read TGTGCCATCAGTGGGCGGGACAGCGAAGCTTTCTTT.

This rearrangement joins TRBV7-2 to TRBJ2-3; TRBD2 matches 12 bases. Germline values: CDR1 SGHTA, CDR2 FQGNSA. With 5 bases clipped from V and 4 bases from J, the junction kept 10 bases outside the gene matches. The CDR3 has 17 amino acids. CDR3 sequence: CASSPASGTSGSDTQYF. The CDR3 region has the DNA TGTGCCAGCAGCCCGGCTTCCGGGACTAGCGGGTCAGATACGCAGTATTTT.

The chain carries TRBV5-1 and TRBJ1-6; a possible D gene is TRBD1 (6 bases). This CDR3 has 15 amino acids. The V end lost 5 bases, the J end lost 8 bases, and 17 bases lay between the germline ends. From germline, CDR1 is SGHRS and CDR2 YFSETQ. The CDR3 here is CASRGAGEAHSPLHF. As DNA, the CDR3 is TGCGCCAGCAGAGGGGCAGGGGAGGCGCATTCACCCCTCCACTTT.

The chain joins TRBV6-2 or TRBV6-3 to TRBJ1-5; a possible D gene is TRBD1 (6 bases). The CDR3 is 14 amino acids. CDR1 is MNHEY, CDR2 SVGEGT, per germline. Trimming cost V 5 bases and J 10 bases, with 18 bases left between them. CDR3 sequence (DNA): TGTGCCAGCAGTCTATACTTCCCAGGGGACCCCCAGCATTTT. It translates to CASSLYFPGDPQHF.

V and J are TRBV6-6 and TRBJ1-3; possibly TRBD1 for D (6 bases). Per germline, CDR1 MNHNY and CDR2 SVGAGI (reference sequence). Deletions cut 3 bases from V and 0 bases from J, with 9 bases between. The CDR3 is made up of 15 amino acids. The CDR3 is CASSYTGRSGNTIYF. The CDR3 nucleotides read TGTGCCAGCAGTTATACAGGGCGCTCTGGAAACACCATATATTTT.